This TCR beta chain was identified in a study of beta chain features in type 1 diabetes. The authors reverse transcribed all of the isolated RNA, so sequencing captured expressed TCRB transcripts. Method: immunoSEQ multiplex PCR; TCRdb's copy keeps in-frame clones and lacks some. The sample includes 430,000 or so clones, roughly 10% seen only once; the top ten take 0.045% to 0.05%. Concerning this clone: The antigen is undetermined.

The length of the CDR3 is 14 residues. V was clipped by 3 bases and J by 5 bases, with 11 bases between them. Germline CDR1 reads LNHNV; CDR2 reads YYDKDF (reference sequence). General study results and limits: The influence of HLA type on TCRB rearrangement stayed undetermined.

Sequenced input: naive CD4+ T cells from blood. The TCR comes from a woman aged 18-35 years in good health. This chain joins TRBV15 and TRBJ2-1; D gene uncertain. The CDR3: CATSSGPRDNEQFF. The CDR3 bases are TGTGCCACCAGCAGCGGGCCGAGAGACAATGAGCAGTTCTTC.